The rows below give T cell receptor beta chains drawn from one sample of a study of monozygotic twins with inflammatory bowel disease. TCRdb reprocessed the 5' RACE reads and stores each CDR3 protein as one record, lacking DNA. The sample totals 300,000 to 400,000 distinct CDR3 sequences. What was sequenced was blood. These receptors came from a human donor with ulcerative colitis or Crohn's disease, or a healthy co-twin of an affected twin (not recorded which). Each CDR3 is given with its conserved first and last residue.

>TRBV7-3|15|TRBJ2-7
CASSSGLAGDWEQYF
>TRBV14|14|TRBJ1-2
CASSAAGITYGYTF
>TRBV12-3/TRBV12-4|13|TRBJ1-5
CASSWGSTQPQHF
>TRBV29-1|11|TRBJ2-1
CSVEIVREQFF
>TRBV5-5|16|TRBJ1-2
CASSLGSGTLGYGYTF
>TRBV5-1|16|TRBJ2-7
CASSLKAADLPYEQYF
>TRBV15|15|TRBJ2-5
CATSRQTGSEETQYF
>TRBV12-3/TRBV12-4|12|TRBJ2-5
CASSSTRETQYF
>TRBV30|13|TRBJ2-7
CAWSVGTAYEQYF
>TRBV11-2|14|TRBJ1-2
CAAVKDPPNYGYTF
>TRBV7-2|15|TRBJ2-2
CASSFILAGAGELFF
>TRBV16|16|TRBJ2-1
CASSRGTSGGYNEQFF
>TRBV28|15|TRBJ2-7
CASKPFRILVGEQYF
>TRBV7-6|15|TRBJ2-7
CASSLGVDLRLEQYF
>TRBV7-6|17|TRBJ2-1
CASSLTLRGGLHNEQFF
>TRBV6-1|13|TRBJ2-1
CASSARTWDEQFF
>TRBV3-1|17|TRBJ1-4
CASSPRTGAPYNEKLFF
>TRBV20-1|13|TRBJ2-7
CSAKTSGTYEQYF
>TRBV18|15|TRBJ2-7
CASSQGSESTYEQYF
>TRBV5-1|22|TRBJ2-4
CASSLAGGTRVPAGIAKNIQYF
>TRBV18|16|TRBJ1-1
CASSPWEGRLSTEAFF
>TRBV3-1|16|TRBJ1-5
CPSSPGGAGSNQPQHF
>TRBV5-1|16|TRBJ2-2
CASSYTGTTNTGELFF
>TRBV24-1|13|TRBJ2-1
CAAASGQYNEQFF
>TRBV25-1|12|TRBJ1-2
CASGDRVYGYTF
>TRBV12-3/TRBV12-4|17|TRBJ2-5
CASSLVVGGRGKETQYF
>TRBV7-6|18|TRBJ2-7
CASSLGVGGGTSHYEQYF